This T cell receptor (delta chain) was sequenced for a study of gamma-delta T cells after stem cell transplantation. Germline assignment: CDR1 GEAIGNYY and CDR2 EKD. CDR3 length: 19 amino acids. TCRdb re-called clones from the RT-PCR reads using CATT. Of around 200 delta-chain clones listed, 4.5% to 5% are singletons. Worth noting for this clone: At one end the junction does not follow the germline gene, possibly because of a read error.

The sample taken for sequencing was gamma-delta T cells. This chain links TRDV2 with TRDJ3; 7 nucleotides align to TRDD3. The sequence derives from a human donor. It is not recorded whose cells these are; they may come from a transplant donor. This table probably holds off-target reads from a library built for another chain. CDR3 sequence (DNA): TGTGCCTGTGACACCGGGGGATTCATAAGCTCCTGGGACACCCGACAGGTGTTTTTC. Translation gives CACDTGGFISSWDTRQVFF.